This T cell receptor (beta chain) appears in the sequencing data of a study of shared clonotypes between healthy human individuals. Study-wide results and limits: Relative to their counterparts shared across all four donors, non-shared clonotypes exhibited diminished generation probabilities. When naive CD4 clonotypes were compared across several donors, approximately 4.9% were shared.

Details on this clone: Its antigen is unidentified.

The sorted-subset replicate PCRs were given around 200 ng DNA, which is about 30,000 T cell genomes. Methods used by the authors: Owing to the provision of junction-only sequences devoid of quality scores by immunoSEQ, filtering differed. The protocol was immunoSEQ multiplex PCR, while the TCRdb copy is restricted to in-frame clones and leaves out a portion. V and J calls and clone size come straight from that table; D and trimming were deduced from the DNA. The sample lists millions of clones; approximately 95% were seen once. V was shortened by 4 bases and J by 0 bases, with 7 bases between the two germline ends. The germline CDR1 and CDR2 sequences are SGHRS and YFSETQ. The CDR3 sequence is 13 residues long.

This TCR derives from a man between 18 and 35 years old in good health. The J gene is TRBJ1-1, the V gene TRBV5-1, with unresolved D. Sequencing input: naive CD4+ T cells sorted from blood. Subset meaning: CD45RA+ positively selected. CDR3 loop: CASSVQVNTEAFF. CDR3 DNA: TGCGCCAGCAGCGTTCAAGTGAACACTGAAGCTTTCTTT.